One and the same sample provided the 24 T cell receptor beta chains below, sequenced in a study of T cells after posttransplantation cyclophosphamide. A marrow graft followed busulfan-fludarabine conditioning, with cyclophosphamide on days +3 and +4. Here immunoSEQ multiplex PCR was the method, and the copy in TCRdb shows in-frame clones only, minus some. The sample records 6,000 to 8,000 clones, 70% to 85% being singletons. The specimen was PBMCs, collected after allogeneic stem cell transplant with posttransplant cyclophosphamide. The receptors shown here come from a female patient aged 50-59 years who received an allogeneic stem cell transplant from a related donor, was CMV-positive, and had no GVHD. The T cells may come from the graft donor.

This chain joins TRBV7-8 and TRBJ2-2; 9 bases are shared with TRBD1. The CDR3 consists of 16 residues. Trimming removed 5 bases from V and 7 bases from J; junction bases left unmatched: 11. In germline, CDR1 is SGHVS, CDR2 FQNEAQ. The CDR3 DNA reads TGTGCCAGCAGCGACCGGGACAGGGCGAATGGCGGGGAGCTGTTTTTT. Amino acid sequence: CASSDRDRANGGELFF.

This chain joins TRBV7-6 and TRBJ2-7, with D possibly being TRBD1 (6 bases). Trimming cost V 0 bases and J 5 bases, with 8 bases left between them. Germline V gives CDR1 SGHVS, CDR2 FNYEAQ. CDR3 size: 13 residues. The CDR3 reads CASSLAGADEQYF. CDR3 DNA: TGTGCCAGCAGCTTAGCGGGGGCAGACGAGCAGTACTTC.

The genes are TRBV6-5 and TRBJ1-5; no clear D. Germline CDR1 and CDR2: MNHEY and SVGAGI. Trimming cost V 8 bases and J 7 bases, with 15 bases left between them. This CDR3 spans 13 amino acids. CDR3: CASLSTNTQPQHF. The CDR3 DNA sequence: TGTGCCAGCTTGAGCACTAATACCCAGCCCCAGCATTTT.

The rearrangement links TRBV29-1 to TRBJ1-2, with D possibly TRBD1 on 5 matching bases. Germline V gene sequence: CDR1 SQVTM, CDR2 ANQGSEA. This CDR3 has 14 amino acids. Trimming shortened V by 1 base and J by 2 bases, and 11 bases separated the two germline ends. The CDR3 nucleotides read TGCAGCGTTGAAGGGCAGGGATTGAACTATGGCTACACCTTC. It yields the protein CSVEGQGLNYGYTF.

The chain uses TRBV5-1 and TRBJ2-3, with 15 nucleotides matching TRBD2. The germline V gene encodes CDR1 SGHRS and CDR2 YFSETQ. The CDR3 is 16 amino acids. Trimming removed 4 bases from V and 4 bases from J; junction bases left unmatched: 4. CDR3 nucleotide sequence: TGCGCCAGCAGCCGTGGACTAGCGGGAGGGGCAGATACGCAGTATTTT. Encoded protein: CASSRGLAGGADTQYF.

To note about this clone: Different DNA sequences within this sample yield the same CDR3. J is TRBJ1-6 and V is TRBV5-4, with 7 bases that match TRBD1. In germline, CDR1 is SGHNT, CDR2 YYREEE (reference sequence). CDR3 size: 14 residues. The V segment lost 4 bases and the J segment 5 bases; nucleotides outside the gene matches: 3. In DNA, the CDR3 is TGTGCCAGCAGCCCCGACAGGGATAATTCACCCCTCCACTTT. It is translated as CASSPDRDNSPLHF.

The V gene is TRBV4-1, the J gene TRBJ1-2; D gene uncertain. Looked up from germline, CDR1 is MGHRA and CDR2 is YSYEKL. This CDR3 has 14 residues. V was cut by 0 bases and J by 4 bases, with 9 bases left in between. CDR3 amino acids: CASSQEVGGYGYTF. CDR3 DNA sequence: TGCGCCAGCAGCCAAGAGGTCGGAGGCTATGGCTACACCTTC.

This chain joins TRBV5-8 and TRBJ2-1, with D perhaps matching TRBD2 (5 bases). Germline CDR1 reads SGHTS; CDR2 reads YDEGEE. Deletions cut 2 bases from V and 4 bases from J, with 16 bases between. This CDR3 has 16 residues. The DNA of the CDR3 is TGTGCCAGCAGCTTTCGGGGTACGAACTTGTACAATGAGCAGTTCTTC. As protein: CASSFRGTNLYNEQFF.

The chain carries TRBV5-1 and TRBJ2-2; 9 bases line up with TRBD1. Germline CDR1 reads SGHRS; CDR2 reads YFSETQ. The ends lost 4 bases at V and 6 bases at J; junction bases unmatched: 7. This CDR3 comprises 15 residues. This chain's CDR3 is CASSLTGGGAGELFF. The CDR3 DNA reads as TGCGCCAGCAGCCTCACAGGGGGCGGGGCCGGGGAGCTGTTTTTT. Drawing the rest from reference TRBV5-1 and TRBJ2-2, the complete variable domain is KAGVTQTPRYLIKTRGQQVTLSCSPISGHRSVSWYQQTPGQGLQFLFEYFSETQRNKGNFPGRFSGRQFSNSRSEMNVSTLELGDSALYLCASSLTGGGAGELFFGEGSRLTVL.

The chain employs TRBV30 and TRBJ1-1, with D possibly matching TRBD1 (6 bases). Germline CDR1 and CDR2: GTSNPN and SVGIG (reference sequence). This CDR3 is built from 13 residues. V was trimmed by 1 base and J by 8 bases, leaving 14 bases between them. Here the CDR3 DNA reads TGTGCCTGGAGTGCCAACGCACAGGGCGAAGCTTTCTTT. Protein product: CAWSANAQGEAFF.

The chain is built from TRBV2 and TRBJ1-2, with 7 bases that match TRBD1. Germline CDR1 is SNHLY and CDR2 is FYNNEI. V lost 6 bases and J lost 4; bases outside the gene matches: 8. The CDR3 contains 14 residues. This chain's CDR3 is CASRGDSGGYGYTF. For the CDR3, the DNA is TGTGCCAGCAGGGGGGACAGCGGAGGCTATGGCTACACCTTC.

V is TRBV6-1 and J is TRBJ2-7; no firm D call. The CDR3 sequence is 12 residues long. Trimming took off 2 bases at V and 6 bases at J, with 8 bases between the two ends. Germline V gene lookup returns CDR1 MNHNS and CDR2 SASEGT. CDR3 protein: CASSEFVSEQYF. Written as DNA, the CDR3 is TGTGCCAGCAGTGAATTTGTCTCCGAGCAGTACTTC.

This clone was counted only a few times. This chain uses TRBV5-1 with TRBJ2-2, with D possibly being TRBD2 (6 bases). The germline gives CDR1 SGHRS, CDR2 YFSETQ. V lost 0 bases and J lost 1, with 13 bases in between. This CDR3 region has 17 residues. CDR3 loop: CASSLALGGVNTGELFF. In DNA, the CDR3 is TGCGCCAGCAGCTTGGCGTTGGGGGGAGTGAACACCGGGGAGCTGTTTTTT.

This chain joins TRBV5-1 and TRBJ2-3; TRBD2 agrees at 13 bases. The CDR3 covers 15 residues. Germline CDR1 reads SGHRS; CDR2 reads YFSETQ. Trimming at V came to 5 bases and at J to 14 bases, leaving 14 bases not matched to a gene. As DNA, the CDR3 is TGCGCCAGCAGAGATTGGGGGGGGACTAGCGGGGCCCGGTATTTT. Translated, it gives CASRDWGGTSGARYF. The complete variable domain, with remaining parts taken from reference TRBV5-1 and TRBJ2-3, reads KAGVTQTPRYLIKTRGQQVTLSCSPISGHRSVSWYQQTPGQGLQFLFEYFSETQRNKGNFPGRFSGRQFSNSRSEMNVSTLELGDSALYLCASRDWGGTSGARYFGPGTRLTVL.

The chain employs TRBV5-1 and TRBJ2-1, with a weak D call TRBD1 (6 bases). Looked up from germline, CDR1 is SGHRS and CDR2 is YFSETQ. The CDR3 spans 16 residues. The V end was cut by 6 bases, the J end by 0 bases, with 16 bases between. The CDR3 loop is CASIRGSGTSYNEQFF. The CDR3 nucleotides read TGCGCCAGCATAAGGGGGAGCGGAACCTCCTACAATGAGCAGTTCTTC.

This chain connects TRBV6-1 to TRBJ1-3; D is possibly TRBD1 (6 bases). V was clipped by 0 bases and J by 0 bases, with 12 bases between them. Germline V gene data show CDR1 as MNHNS and CDR2 as SASEGT. The CDR3 spans 17 residues. The DNA of the CDR3 is TGTGCCAGCAGTGAAGCAGCAGGGGAGGGCTCTGGAAACACCATATATTTT. Translation gives CASSEAAGEGSGNTIYF.

This rearrangement joins TRBV5-1 to TRBJ1-2, with TRBD1 matching over 9 bases. The CDR3 sequence is 16 residues long. V dropped 0 bases and J dropped 2; count of bases not matched to a gene: 5. Germline V CDR1 and CDR2: SGHRS, YFSETQ. The CDR3 nucleotides are TGCGCCAGCAGCTTGGACGTACAGGGGGCGAACTATGGCTACACCTTC. Its translation is CASSLDVQGANYGYTF.

This clone turned up a few times. The chain couples TRBV10-3 to TRBJ1-1, with 9 bases identical to TRBD1. The germline V gene has CDR1 ENHRY and CDR2 SYGVKD. The CDR3 is made up of 15 amino acids. The V gene end was trimmed by 4 bases and the J gene end by 5 bases; junction bases not matched to a gene: 8. CDR3 nucleotide sequence: TGTGCCATCAGTGCGGCTAAGACAGGGGGTACTGAAGCTTTCTTT. Protein sequence: CAISAAKTGGTEAFF.

J is TRBJ2-7 and V is TRBV7-7; 7 nucleotides line up with TRBD1. This CDR3 spans 13 amino acids. Per germline, CDR1 SSHAT and CDR2 FNYEAQ (reference sequence). Trimming took 5 bases from V and 6 from J; bases not matched to a gene: 7. CDR3 sequence: CASSPDRSGEQYF. The CDR3 nucleotides are TGTGCCAGCAGCCCGGACAGGTCGGGCGAGCAGTACTTC.

The chain is built from TRBV28 and TRBJ2-5; a possible D gene is TRBD2 (6 bases). The DNA end favors TRBJ2-7, so the J call may be wrong. Per germline, CDR1 MDHEN and CDR2 SYDVKM. The CDR3 contains 13 residues. This chain's CDR3 is CASSLRDFYEQYF. CDR3 sequence (DNA): TGTGCCAGCAGTTTAAGGGACTTCTACGAGCAGTACTTC.

The chain combines TRBV9 with TRBJ2-1; D uncertain. The V gene lost 0 bases and the J gene lost 12 bases, with 13 bases spanning the gap. Germline CDR1 reads SGDLS; CDR2 reads YYNGEE. CDR3 length equals 13 residues. The CDR3 is CASSVAVSTRQFF. As DNA, the CDR3 is TGTGCCAGCAGCGTAGCGGTGAGTACGCGGCAGTTCTTC.

This clone was observed a single time. This chain uses TRBV18 with TRBJ2-7; D might be TRBD1 (6 bases). V was pared by 4 bases and J by 5 bases, with 15 bases between. Germline CDR1 reads KGHSH; CDR2 reads LQKENI. The CDR3 sequence is 14 residues long. CDR3 in amino acids: CASSLLGQIHEQYF. The CDR3 nucleotides read TGTGCCAGCTCACTGCTAGGACAGATCCACGAGCAGTACTTC.

The gene calls are TRBV5-1 and TRBJ1-1; 8 bases line up with TRBD1. Unmatched junction bases numbered 8, after V lost 4 bases and J lost 6 bases. CDR3 size: 14 residues. Germline CDR1 SGHRS, CDR2 YFSETQ. As DNA, the CDR3 is TGCGCCAGCAGCCCACAGGGGGTGGTTTCTGAAGCTTTCTTT. Translating gives CASSPQGVVSEAFF.

The chain links TRBV7-6 to TRBJ1-1, with D unresolved. Trimming shortened V by 5 bases and J by 2 bases, and 9 bases separated the two germline ends. CDR3 size: 13 residues. Germline V gene lookup returns CDR1 SGHVS and CDR2 FNYEAQ. The DNA of the CDR3 is TGTGCCAGCAGCCCACAAATAAACACTGAAGCTTTCTTT. Translating gives CASSPQINTEAFF.